This T cell receptor beta chain was recovered during a study of blood T cells in healthy people across ages (dated by TCRdb to about 2015). About the investigation overall: In model experiments, template switching captured roughly one uniquely barcoded TCR beta cDNA molecule for every two T cells. Donors of different ages were randomly distributed across sequencing lanes to avoid experimental bias. Four age groups were formed from the donors: young (average around 15 years), middle-aged (approximately 40), aged (roughly 59) and long-lived (around 80). The study analyzed two additional independent replicas of 1 million unique cDNA reads from the same blood draw for two donors, one aged 18 to 30 and one aged 80 or older. Using deep sequencing normalized with unique cDNA molecular identifiers, the study measured how TCR beta repertoire diversity changes with age.

Counted from cysteine to phenylalanine, this CDR3 has 16 amino acids. Solely the CDR3 DNA is kept, with 48 bases framed from the first base. The germline V gene supplies CDR1 SGHTA and CDR2 FQGNSA. V and J lose 5 bases and 2 bases, and a span of 19 bases separates them. Here is what the overall study found, with its caveats: As age increased, observed TCR beta diversity per million T cells dropped in a roughly linear way, and a significant reduction was already evident by age approximately 40. The CMV infection status of donors was not known, potentially confounding age-related changes in expanded clonotypes. Estimates of total diversity from one million sequenced T cells were regarded as lower bounds and underestimates. Compared with the aged group, more naive CD4+ T cells, fewer expanded clones and increased TCR diversity were shown by the long-lived group, suggesting age selection. Since profiling was done on bulk unsorted PBMCs, naive and antigen-experienced compartments could not be conclusively compared. The percentage of naive T cells measured by flow cytometry correlated strongly with observed TCR beta diversity.

The donors were 40 or so Caucasian individuals from Russia, aged 6 to 90 years, who were systemically healthy. Each donor gave about 9.2 milliliters of peripheral blood, drawn into EDTA-treated Vacutainer tubes. Ficoll-Paque density-gradient centrifugation was used to isolate PBMCs, with at least 7 million obtained per sample. Trizol reagent was used to extract total RNA from the PBMCs, yielding at least 5.5 micrograms per sample. For every donor, flow cytometry on a PBMC aliquot measured the percentage of naive CD45RAhigh/CD27high T cells. This clonotype was counted a few times. This receptor's antigen is unknown. The input lacks base qualities; no much larger clone sits a single base away. Receptor amplification or capture employed 5' RACE. For sequencing, an Illumina HiSeq 2500 was employed. A second 7 to 11 cycle PCR used a sample-barcoded 5' primer and a J-beta primer mix. A template-switch 5' adaptor carrying 12 random nucleotides introduced a unique molecular identifier onto each TCR beta cDNA molecule. At least 2.5 million CDR3-containing paired-end reads were obtained from each sample. First-strand cDNA was synthesized from all RNA with the Mint cDNA synthesis kit, primed by a TRBC-specific oligonucleotide. Following uracil-DNA glycosylase treatment, all cDNA underwent a first 18-cycle PCR with the universal primers M1SS and BC2_uni_R. In the source study's methods: For normalization, 1 million high-quality reads, each with a distinct molecular identifier, were randomly selected from each sample. Instead of being binned into consensus sequences, reads that shared molecular identifiers were thrown out. CDR3 identification, clonotype clustering and error correction used MiTCR with a Q25 quality threshold and the strictest error-elimination algorithm. A nonparametric unseen species model using Euler transformation provided a lower-bound estimate of total TCR beta diversity. TCRdb redid the processing of the public reads, applying fastp at Q25 and MiXCR, and retained in-frame beta chains. Entries are consolidated by CDR3 protein sequence, retaining the most common genes and DNA. These V and J calls derive from TCRdb rather than the authors' analysis. In this sample the table shows 850,000 to 1,000,000 distinct CDR3 sequences, around 54% of which occur a single time. The ten largest clones represent 20% to 25% of the sample.

The receptor was isolated from a woman aged 55-69 years in good health. Recombination joined TRBV7-2 with TRBJ2-7; TRBD1 is a weak D gene call, 5 bases matching. The sample taken for sequencing was blood. The DNA sequence is TGTGCCAGCAGCCCAAACCGCCCCGACAGCCCCTACGAGCAGTACTTC. Its coded protein is CASSPNRPDSPYEQYF.